Sequencing of this T cell receptor (beta chain) was carried out in a study of cytomegalovirus exposure and HLA in healthy donors (TCRdb year 2017). Regarding the study in general: An earlier analysis of 587 of the donors reported approximately 300 Gb of sequence data and about 120 million unique TCR beta sequences obtained from around 190 million T cells. An early release that covered more than 550 HLA-typed donors contained approximately 300 gigabases of sequencing data and tens of millions of unique TCR sequences. Of the approximately 400 genotyped donors, approximately 83% fell in the genetic ancestry cluster associated with self-reported Caucasian donors. The study aimed to test whether signatures of past pathogen exposure could be identified by cataloging public T cell receptors. The study used immunosequencing to profile the T cell repertoires of 666 subjects and linked those repertoires to cytomegalovirus serostatus. A separate validation cohort of more than 100 different subjects was used in addition to the approximately 670-subject first cohort. The study combined high-throughput TCR immunosequencing, statistical association of individual TCRs with disease status, and machine learning to predict cytomegalovirus infection status. A later analysis re-analyzed previously published TCR beta repertoires from roughly 600 donors and added high-resolution HLA genotyping to study TCR occurrence patterns. Rather than drawing on any new phenotypic data, the later analysis identified candidate immune exposures from TCR beta sequences and the way those sequences occurred across donors. In an earlier analysis of roughly 580 of the donors, high-throughput TCR beta sequencing was used to judge whether each TCR beta V gene segment behaved as functional or pseudogenic. Donor age, sex, ethnicity and CMV serostatus were collected together with the repertoire data. In a later genetic analysis, genome-wide SNP genotypes for about 60% of the 666 donors were used, and that subset was treated as a discovery cohort. Every discovery cohort repertoire had been produced on one sequencing platform. HLA typing covered class I and class II loci at four-digit resolution. Typing coverage differed by locus: A, B, C, DRB1 and DQB1 were typed in about 629-630 donors, DQA1 in about 560, DPA1 in 600 to 610, and DPB1 in around 440. Four or five DR-DQ haplotypes were handled as single units for association and clustering, since linkage in the cohort was strong. Across 398 genotyped donors of the cohort, an average of roughly 250,000 unique TCR beta nucleotide sequences per donor were sequenced, and around 19% of those sequences were non-productive.

The protocol used for the library was the immunoSEQ multiplex PCR assay. A mixture of 60 forward primers for TCR Vbeta segments and 13 reverse primers for TCR Jbeta segments was used in the multiplex PCR. The CDR3 region of rearranged TCR beta genes was amplified from genomic DNA by a multiplex PCR assay. The Illumina HiSeq System was used to sequence the amplified TCR beta libraries as 87-base-pair reads. The source study handled its data this way. Across the roughly 700 repertoires, a later analysis counted approximately 75 million unique TCR beta chains, approximately 12 million of which were shared by at least two donors. Raw reads were error-corrected and collapsed into unique sequences with a nearest-neighbor algorithm that merged closely related sequences to remove PCR and sequencing errors. Alignment of CDR3 sequences to IMGT reference sequences was used to assign V, D and J gene segments. For a sequence to be retained, a match of at least six nucleotides to both a V gene segment and a J gene segment was required. Rearrangements were called productive when the CDR3 lacked stop codons and stayed in frame with V and J; all others were non-productive. Following IMGT convention, CDR3 was defined as the stretch from the second conserved V-encoded cysteine to the conserved J-encoded phenylalanine. Sequences without an unambiguous match to a single V gene segment were excluded from the earlier analysis of over 500 of the donors. An earlier analysis of 500 to 600 of the donors classified V segments as functional when productive rearrangements were above 56.7% and as segregating when the standard deviation between donors was above 5%. A statistical classification framework was built for diagnosing cytomegalovirus status from the catalog of TCR beta chain sequences. A later analysis assigned V and J genes by comparing TCR nucleotide sequences with IMGT/GENE-DB human TR gene sequences. In a later analysis, CDR3 sequences and most-parsimonious VDJ recombination scenarios were assigned using the TCRdist pipeline. In a later analysis, each TCR beta chain was defined by its CDR3 amino acid sequence together with its V-gene family, and reads lacking a unique V-gene family were excluded. To address suspected cross-contamination and a sequencing artifact, a later analysis removed around 600 highly shared, low-generation-probability nucleotide sequences. A later analysis calculated a clonal expansion index for each public chain from normalized within-repertoire ranks of inferred template counts. In a later analysis, generation probabilities were computed with a VDJ recombination model fitted to out-of-frame rearrangements, and the resulting probabilities were checked against IGoR. In a later analysis, hypergeometric tests were used to score TCR-TCR, TCR-HLA and TCR-CMV co-occurrence, with a repertoire-size bias correction applied to TCR pairs. False discovery rates were estimated in a later analysis by permuting HLA or CMV assignments 20 times. In a later analysis, co-occurring TCRs were grouped with DBSCAN, and TCRdist sequence similarity was added when clustering was performed within HLA-allele-positive subsets. Repertoires with fewer than 30,000 or more than 120,000 public chains were left out of co-occurrence clustering, as were about five repertoires with anomalous nucleotide sharing. The table was pulled from immuneACCESS by TCRdb, which kept in-frame rearrangements only. Such tables lose some clones; where checked, under half of the loss comes from unresolved V genes, and the rest has no known cause. The DNA gave D and trimming, while V, J and clone size come from that table. In all, the sample holds about 170,000 clones, and over 65% of those were seen once. The ten top clones hold 0.75% to 0.8% of the sample.

The cohort was made up of 500 to 850 healthy bone marrow donors. At the time of sampling, all cohort members were nominally healthy, though unrecorded immune exposures were likely present. The donor was CMV seronegative and was included in the group of hundreds of seronegative cohort members. A peripheral blood sample was collected from each donor, and TCR beta sequencing was performed on peripheral blood mononuclear cells. Genomic DNA extraction from the blood cell samples was performed with the Qiagen DNeasy Blood Extraction Kit. A remark on this clone: It lacks a known antigen. No base quality information exists; no much larger clone differs at one position.

On the study overall, not on this receptor specifically: In a later analysis, HLA-associated TCR beta chains were found to be more clonally expanded and to have lower generation probabilities than equally common non-associated chains. A further reported finding was that TCR beta sequences accurately predicted the HLA-A and HLA-B alleles for most subjects in the first cohort. When HLA alleles, especially DR and DQ, strongly co-occurred, attributing TCR associations to individual alleles was difficult. The study listed 164 TCR beta chains as associated with cytomegalovirus. The classifier was reported to diagnose cytomegalovirus status with high specificity and sensitivity in both the original cohort and the validation cohort. A later analysis found that most CMV-associated TCR beta chains appeared HLA-restricted, with HLA associations seemingly driven largely by CMV exposure. A group of highly shared sequence variants was considered likely to be a technical artifact of the sequencing pipeline. Linkage disequilibrium might explain the correlated functional status among segregating V segments, but an unknown experimental factor could not be excluded. An association between a missense DCLRE1C variant and V-gene and J-gene trimming of TCR beta chains was found in a later genetic analysis and replicated in an independent cohort. Some IMGT-functional V segments, including TRBV6-2 and TRBV6-3, could not be told apart with the 87-base-pair reads, so those segments were excluded. While some public TCRs were present in many individuals, most TCR sequences turned up only very rarely across donors. Immune exposure information for the cohort was limited to CMV serostatus. Because HLA typing was unavailable for some donors at each locus, only the typed subset was used in association tests. A later genetic analysis reported fewer N-insertions in productive TCRs among donors in an Asian-associated ancestry cluster than the roughly 620-donor mean. This cohort had only TCR beta chains sequenced, and the lack of alpha or paired-chain data limited which features could be detected. At a false discovery rate of 0.05, a later analysis linked 15,000 to 20,000 TCR beta sequences to specific HLA alleles. The authors suggested that the approach could potentially be extended to other disease states and immunological phenotypes. A later analysis reported that several top co-occurrence clusters appeared linked to parvovirus B19, influenza, CMV and Epstein-Barr virus. A few of the identified cytomegalovirus-associated TCR beta chains were confirmed in vitro to be specific for cytomegalovirus antigens. The earlier analysis of 587 of the donors excluded around 17 rarely observed V segments, including chromosome 9 orphons, because counts were too low. In a later analysis, the rate of TCR association differed among HLA loci, with DRB1 alleles having the most associated TCRs and HLA-C alleles having the fewest. Roughly uniform sequencing depth across donors was assumed in presence/absence analyses, although this assumption may not hold. In an earlier analysis of 500 to 650 of the donors, most TCR beta V segments appeared in productive rearrangements about 87% or about 30% of the time, broadly matching IMGT annotations.

The germline V gene yields SGHRS for CDR1 and YFSETQ for CDR2. V was cut back by 4 bases and J by 9 bases, leaving a gap of 16 bases between them. Its CDR3 holds 13 amino acids, cysteine through phenylalanine. Kept here is only the CDR3 DNA, which spans 39 bases and is read in frame from base 1. This clonotype was obtained from a female donor in good health and CMV-seronegative. Sequenced sample: PBMCs. The chain employs TRBV5-1 and TRBJ1-2; the D gene cannot be resolved reliably. The CDR3 corresponds to CASSLDWSGSYTF. The sequence in DNA is TGCGCCAGCAGCCTCGATTGGAGTGGTAGCTACACCTTC.